One sample yielded the 19 T cell receptor beta chains listed below, sequenced in a study of Graves' ophthalmopathy and Graves' hyperthyroidism. CDR3 regions of TCR beta were amplified from RNA transcripts. After a first-round RT-PCR with HTBI primers, a second-round multiplex PCR was run. TCRdb re-called the multiplex PCR reads through MiXCR, storing one row per CDR3 protein. The sample comprises hundreds of thousands of distinct CDR3 sequences, about 40% of which are singletons, and under 3.5% rests with the top ten. Sequencing was carried out using peripheral blood. These receptors were taken from an adult man with Graves' ophthalmopathy.

The chain combines TRBV5-6 with TRBJ1-2; possible D gene TRBD1, 5 bases. From germline, CDR1 is SGHDT and CDR2 YYEEEE. Trimming cost V 3 bases and J 4 bases, with 16 bases left between them. CDR3 length: 15 amino acids. CDR3 sequence: CASSSFGEGSYGYTF. In DNA form, the CDR3 reads TGTGCCAGCAGCTCGTTTGGGGAGGGGTCCTATGGCTACACCTTC.

This clonotype was detected many times. The chain links TRBV25-1 to TRBJ1-6; D uncertain. CDR3 length: 15 amino acids. The germline CDR1 and CDR2 sequences are MGHDK and SYGVNS. V was trimmed by 6 bases and J by 0 bases, leaving 9 bases between them. CDR3 residues: CASSSQSSYNSPLHF. DNA of the CDR3: TGTGCCAGCAGCTCACAGAGCTCCTATAATTCACCCCTCCACTTT.

This clonotype was picked up many times. The J gene is TRBJ1-2, the V gene TRBV14; D is possibly TRBD1 (5 bases). This CDR3 spans 12 amino acids. Trimming removed 4 bases at V and 6 bases at J, with 9 bases between. Germline CDR1 SGHDN, CDR2 FVKESK. CDR3 sequence reads: CASSRRQNGYTF. DNA of the CDR3: TGTGCCAGCAGCCGGCGACAGAATGGCTACACCTTC.

About this clonotype itself: A much bigger clone sits one base away, suggesting this may be a read error. The CDR3 DNA is TGTGCCGGCAGCTTGCGCAGGGGGGAGCTGTTTTTT. It translates to CAGSLRRGELFF. V usage is TRBV11-3 and J usage is TRBJ2-2, with unresolved D. Germline CDR1 is SGHNT and CDR2 is YENEEA. The length of the CDR3 is 12 residues.

V is TRBV12-3 or TRBV12-4 and J is TRBJ2-5; 8 positions match TRBD2. The CDR3 has 17 amino acids. Trimming took 6 bases from V and 0 from J; bases not matched to a gene: 12. Here the CDR3 DNA reads TGTGCCAGCAGGACGGGCCCGGGACTAGAGAACCAAGAGACCCAGTACTTC. It yields the protein CASRTGPGLENQETQYF.

Note on this clonotype: Germline and junction disagree at one end, which may indicate a read error. V usage is TRBV5-8 and J usage is TRBJ2-5; 8 positions agree with TRBD1. This CDR3 contains 19 residues. In germline, CDR1 is SGHTS, CDR2 YDEGEE. The CDR3 loop reads CASSLIVTGDGNTEETQYF. The CDR3 DNA sequence: TGCGCCAGCAGCTTGATAGTGACAGGGGATGGGAACACTGAAGAGACCCAGTACTTC.

This clonotype has at least ten counts. The rearrangement joins TRBV10-3 to TRBJ1-2, with 7 bases identical to TRBD1. Germline V CDR1 and CDR2: ENHRY, SYGVKD. J was trimmed by 4 bases and V by 8 bases; bases with no gene match: 10. The CDR3 covers 14 residues. The CDR3 loop is CAIGDQQGTYGYTF. Written as DNA, the CDR3 is TGTGCCATCGGAGACCAACAGGGGACCTATGGCTACACCTTC.

A word on this clonotype: Just one base apart from a much larger clone, this may be a read error. V is TRBV9 and J is TRBJ1-1; TRBD1 might be the D (6 bases). The length of the CDR3 is 15 residues. Germline CDR1 reads SGDLS; CDR2 reads YYNGEE. The CDR3: CASSLSYRAGTEASF. CDR3 DNA sequence: TGTGCCAGCAGTTTATCTTACAGGGCAGGCACTGAAGCTTCCTTT.

The sample holds a few counts of this clonotype. The chain carries TRBV9 and TRBJ2-5; tentatively, D is TRBD2 (6 bases). CDR1 is SGDLS, CDR2 YYNGEE, per germline. V gave up 7 bases and J gave up 0 bases, with 22 bases separating them. The CDR3 runs to 17 residues. CDR3 nucleotides: TGTGCCAGCTCGGTAGCGGAGTCAAAGCATTACCAAGAGACCCAGTACTTC. Protein product: CASSVAESKHYQETQYF.

This clonotype was counted many times. The J gene is TRBJ2-6, the V gene TRBV7-3; tentatively, D is TRBD1 or TRBD2 (5 bases each). This CDR3 contains 14 residues. V lost 8 bases and J 3 bases, leaving 11 bases between the germline ends. Germline lookup yields CDR1 SGHTA and CDR2 FQGTGA. This CDR3 reads CASGDLNGANVLTF. CDR3 coding DNA: TGTGCCAGCGGGGACCTCAATGGGGCCAACGTCCTGACTTTC.

This clonotype was counted at least ten times. The V call is TRBV7-2, the J call TRBJ1-2, with TRBD1 matching over 9 bases. V dropped 2 bases and J dropped 5; count of bases not matched to a gene: 6. The germline CDR1 and CDR2 sequences are SGHTA and FQGNSA. The CDR3 has 15 residues. In nucleotides, the CDR3 is TGTGCCAGCAGCTTATCACAGGGGGCTTGGTATGGCTACACCTTC. This translates into CASSLSQGAWYGYTF. Using reference TRBV7-2 and TRBJ1-2 for the parts outside the CDR3, the full variable domain is GAGVSQSPSNKVTEKGKDVELRCDPISGHTALYWYRQSLGQGLEFLIYFQGNSAPDKSGLPSDRFSAERTGGSVSTLTIQRTQQEDSAVYLCASSLSQGAWYGYTFGSGTRLTVV.

Comment on this clonotype: Being one base from a much bigger clone, this may be a read error. J is TRBJ1-3 and V is TRBV7-2, with D unresolved. Trimming shortened V by 3 bases and J by 0 bases, and 12 bases separated the two germline ends. Germline CDR1 and CDR2: SGHTA and FQGNSA. The CDR3 runs 16 residues. The CDR3 protein is CASSFSHAISGNTIYF. The CDR3 coding sequence is TGTGCCAGCAGCTTCTCTCACGCAATCTCTGGAAACACCATATATTTT. The variable domain in full, completed from reference TRBV7-2 and TRBJ1-3, reads GAGVSQSPSNKVTEKGKDVELRCDPISGHTALYWYRQSLGQGLEFLIYFQGNSAPDKSGLPSDRFSAERTGGSVSTLTIQRTQQEDSAVYLCASSFSHAISGNTIYFGEGSWLTVV.

This clonotype has ten or more counts. The chain links TRBV10-3 to TRBJ2-7, with D hard to call. Trimming took off 2 bases at V and 0 bases at J, with 8 bases between the two ends. The CDR3 is 14 residues long. Per the germline V gene, CDR1 is ENHRY and CDR2 is SYGVKD. The CDR3 reads CAISERTVSYEQYF. The DNA of the CDR3 is TGTGCCATCAGTGAGAGGACGGTCTCCTACGAGCAGTACTTC.

This chain links TRBV7-9 with TRBJ1-1; D is possibly TRBD1 (6 bases). This CDR3 region has 15 residues. From germline, CDR1 is SEHNR and CDR2 FQNEAQ (reference sequence). V lost 7 bases to trimming and J lost 2 bases, with 17 bases between them. The CDR3 here is CASIPGHPGNTEAFF. Written as DNA, the CDR3 is TGTGCCAGCATCCCGGGACACCCAGGTAACACTGAAGCTTTCTTT.

This clonotype showed up many times. This chain connects TRBV7-6 to TRBJ1-5; 8 bases fit TRBD1. The CDR3 runs to 16 residues. V shed 5 bases and J 0 bases; nucleotides not matched to a gene: 6. The germline V gene has CDR1 SGHVS and CDR2 FNYEAQ. The CDR3 loop is CASSPGQGRSNQPQHF. The CDR3 nucleotides read TGTGCCAGCAGCCCCGGACAGGGACGTAGCAATCAGCCCCAGCATTTT.

This clonotype turned up a few times. The rearrangement uses TRBV27 and TRBJ2-7; 9 bases match TRBD1. Germline CDR1 is MNHEY and CDR2 is SMNVEV (reference sequence). The CDR3 has 14 amino acids. Trimming took 8 bases from V and 6 from J; bases not matched to a gene: 11. The CDR3 reads CASGPRGTGFEQYF. For the CDR3, the DNA is TGTGCCAGCGGCCCTCGCGGGACAGGGTTCGAGCAGTACTTC.

The rearrangement joins TRBV20-1 to TRBJ1-2, with TRBD1 matching over 8 bases. This CDR3 has 14 residues. Germline V gives CDR1 DFQATT, CDR2 SNEGSKA (reference sequence). V gave up 6 bases and J gave up 7 bases; unmatched junction bases: 13. CDR3 residues: CSAPDRTGSSGYTF. CDR3 nucleotide sequence: TGCAGTGCCCCTGATAGGACAGGGTCTAGTGGCTACACCTTC.

There are many counts of this clonotype. This chain links TRBV7-2 with TRBJ1-1; 7 bases fit TRBD1. V lost 4 bases, J lost 6 bases, and 5 bases stayed unmatched. CDR1 and CDR2 (germline): SGHTA, FQGNSA. The CDR3 is 13 amino acids. The CDR3 reads CASSSSTGAEAFF. Here the CDR3 DNA reads TGTGCCAGCAGCTCGTCAACAGGGGCTGAAGCTTTCTTT. Full variable domain (rest looked up from reference TRBV7-2 and TRBJ1-1): GAGVSQSPSNKVTEKGKDVELRCDPISGHTALYWYRQSLGQGLEFLIYFQGNSAPDKSGLPSDRFSAERTGGSVSTLTIQRTQQEDSAVYLCASSSSTGAEAFFGQGTRLTVV.

This clonotype was detected ten times or more. This chain connects TRBV10-3 to TRBJ1-2, with D tentatively TRBD1 (6 bases). Germline CDR1 ENHRY, CDR2 SYGVKD. Trimming removed 7 bases at V and 2 bases at J, with 17 bases between. The CDR3 length is 15 residues. CDR3 nucleotide sequence: TGTGCCATCAATCCGACAGGAAGCGGGAACTATGGCTACACCTTC. Encoded protein: CAINPTGSGNYGYTF.